Listed here is a single T cell receptor (beta chain). Its target antigen remains unknown. Base quality data are lacking; no much larger clone is found one base away. This specimen comes from a study of T-cell memory formation after mild COVID-19 (dated by TCRdb to the early 2020s). As for the study more broadly: TCR sequence clusters from the two donors were found to be largely donor specific. In a couple of donors, T-cell clones that expanded and contracted after mild COVID-19 were followed by sequencing TCRalpha and TCRbeta repertoires longitudinally. The cohort comprised two young, previously healthy adult volunteers, one female and one male.

Ficoll-Paque density gradient centrifugation was the method used to isolate PBMCs. Overall results and qualifications from the work: The study included only a couple of mild cases, and larger cohorts that include severe cases with pre-infection samples were judged to be necessary. Whether the second-wave clones peaking on day 37 were SARS-CoV-2 specific was not confirmed. Contracting CD4+ clones appeared mostly in the CM and EM memory subsets, whereas CD8+ clones were enriched in EMRA. Some responding clones were detected in pre-infection memory, which suggested that pre-existing cross-reactive memory T cells had joined the SARS-CoV-2 response. Clones contracting from day 15 to 85 had balanced CD4/CD8 phenotypes, while a second wave expanding from day 15 to 37 was biased towards CD4+.

V and J are truncated by 4 bases and 10 bases respectively, leaving an intervening sequence of 13 bases. The CDR3 starts with the cysteine, ends with the phenylalanine, and has 12 residues. This entry keeps only the CDR3 DNA: 36 bases, framed from base 1. For CDR1 and CDR2, the germline V gene lists SGDLS and YYNGEE. The data were produced on an Illumina NovaSeq 6000. Using 5'RACE with constant-segment primers, TCRalpha and TCRbeta cDNA libraries were constructed, with sample barcodes and unique molecular identifiers added in the process. Trizol reagent was used to extract RNA from every sample. Amplification of the libraries took two PCR steps, and the second step added a second sample barcode plus Illumina TruSeq adapters. Sequencing of libraries was performed on an Illumina NovaSeq with 2 x 150 bp paired-end reads. As for the original processing: Demultiplexing of reads and collapsing into UMI-guided consensus sequences were performed with migec v1.2.7. Using mixcr v2.1.11, the UMI consensuses were aligned to TRA and TRB V and J templates and assembled into clonotypes. Clonotypes were classified as expanded or contracted when called significant by both edgeR and NoisET, with noise models trained on biological replicates. For edgeR calls, the cutoffs were a false discovery rate-adjusted p below 0.01 and a log2 fold-change threshold of 1. As an exploratory analysis of dynamics, max-normalized trajectories of the 1000 most abundant clonotypes were examined with PCA combined with hierarchical clustering. The CD4 or CD8 phenotype of responding clones was assigned using the separately sequenced CD4+ and CD8+ repertoires. TCRdb handled the public reads itself, with Q25 trimming in fastp and clone calling in MiXCR, and kept productive beta chains. For every CDR3 protein sequence, its rows merge into one entry that carries the most common genes and DNA. The V and J calls follow TCRdb's processing rather than the paper's. The sample records about 470,000 distinct CDR3 sequences, more than 20% of which are singletons. About an eighth of the sample comes from the top ten.

Recombination linked TRBV9 to TRBJ2-3; the D gene is possibly TRBD1 or TRBD2, each agreeing over 5 bases. Sequencing input: PBMCs or a T cell subset sorted from them (not recorded which). The TCR was taken from an adult woman who had mild COVID-19 (a few samples of this study predate the infection). The sample titles of this study are shuffled in the database, so cell type and time point are left out; the donor was told from shared clones. The bases read TGTGCCAGCAGCCCACAGGAGGAGCCGCAGTATTTT. It translates as CASSPQEEPQYF.